The 24 T cell receptor beta chains presented below share a single source sample, sequenced in a study of T cell responses to AZD1222 COVID-19 vaccine. Sequencing used immunoSEQ multiplex PCR; TCRdb keeps in-frame clones, though not all of them. The table has more than 150,000 clones, approximately 90% seen once. The sample here was peripheral blood, taken on day 0 of AZD1222 vaccination. These receptors came from an adult in good health.

The genes are TRBV28 and TRBJ2-5; 12 bases match TRBD2. Germline CDR1 and CDR2: MDHEN and SYDVKM. This CDR3 has 17 residues. V was clipped by 6 bases and J by 5 bases; unmatched bases: 13. The CDR3 bases are TGTGCCAGCAGCTCGACTAGCGGGGGCCTCAGGAGGGAGACCCAGTACTTC. It codes for CASSSTSGGLRRETQYF.

The J gene is TRBJ1-2, the V gene TRBV25-1, with 11 positions matching TRBD1. Germline values: CDR1 MGHDK, CDR2 SYGVNS. The CDR3 loop spans 15 amino acids. The ends lost 9 bases at V and 5 bases at J; junction bases unmatched: 11. DNA of the CDR3: TGTGCCAGATCAAAGGCCCGGGACAGGGGGTATGGCTACACCTTC. Its translation is CARSKARDRGYGYTF.

The chain uses TRBV12-3 or TRBV12-4 and TRBJ1-1; D may be TRBD1 (6 bases). This CDR3 is built from 13 residues. V was shortened by 7 bases and J by 1 base, with 10 bases between the two germline ends. In DNA form, the CDR3 reads TGTGCCAGCAATAGGGGGGCGAACACTGAAGCTTTCTTT. This gives the protein CASNRGANTEAFF.

This clone was seen a single time. The V gene is TRBV9, the J gene TRBJ1-1; tentative D call: TRBD1 (5 bases). Germline V CDR1 and CDR2: SGDLS, YYNGEE. This CDR3 is built from 14 residues. V lost 0 bases, J lost 6 bases, and 12 bases lay in between. CDR3 bases: TGTGCCAGCAGCGTAGTTGGGGGTAACGCTGAAGCTTTCTTT. Protein sequence: CASSVVGGNAEAFF.

The chain has TRBV7-2 and TRBJ1-3; D is unresolved. The germline V and J ends were trimmed by 5 bases and 1 base, with 9 bases remaining between them. The CDR3 loop spans 14 amino acids. Germline CDR1 is SGHTA and CDR2 is FQGNSA. CDR3 amino acids: CASSPPISGNTIYF. The CDR3 bases are TGTGCCAGCAGCCCACCGATTTCTGGAAACACCATATATTTT. Using reference TRBV7-2 and TRBJ1-3 for the parts outside the CDR3, the full variable domain is GAGVSQSPSNKVTEKGKDVELRCDPISGHTALYWYRQSLGQGLEFLIYFQGNSAPDKSGLPSDRFSAERTGGSVSTLTIQRTQQEDSAVYLCASSPPISGNTIYFGEGSWLTVV.

V usage is TRBV2 and J usage is TRBJ2-2; maybe TRBD2 (5 bases). The germline V gene encodes CDR1 SNHLY and CDR2 FYNNEI. With 4 bases removed from V and 5 bases from J, the gap between germline ends came to 14 bases. CDR3 length: 15 amino acids. CDR3 DNA: TGTGCCAGCAGTGGGCATCCCGCGGGTACCGGGGAGCTGTTTTTT. Translation: CASSGHPAGTGELFF.

The chain has TRBV6-5 and TRBJ1-4; D gene unclear. The germline gives CDR1 MNHEY, CDR2 SVGAGI. The CDR3 loop spans 14 amino acids. V was clipped by 6 bases and J by 0 bases, with 8 bases between them. Written as DNA, the CDR3 is TGTGCCAGCAGGGAGGGAGCAACTAATGAAAAACTGTTTTTT. Protein product: CASREGATNEKLFF.

The chain uses TRBV6-1 and TRBJ2-7, with a possible D match to TRBD2 (6 bases). This CDR3 spans 15 amino acids. Germline CDR1 MNHNS, CDR2 SASEGT. Trimming pared 1 base from V and 4 bases from J, leaving 14 bases between. CDR3 coding DNA: TGTGCCAGCAGTGAAGACTCGGCGGAGGGTTACGAGCAGTACTTC. Translating gives CASSEDSAEGYEQYF.

V usage is TRBV12-3 or TRBV12-4 and J usage is TRBJ2-3; 10 nucleotides agree with TRBD2. The CDR3 runs to 13 residues. V lost 8 bases and J lost 5; bases outside the gene matches: 4. CDR3 nucleotide sequence: TGTGCCAGCGAGGCTAGCGGGGGAGATACGCAGTATTTT. This codes for CASEASGGDTQYF.

The chain has TRBV10-2 and TRBJ2-5; D gene unclear. This CDR3 has 12 amino acids. V dropped 2 bases and J dropped 2 bases, with 3 bases sitting between them. Germline V gene data show CDR1 as WSHSY and CDR2 as SAAADI. The CDR3 loop reads CASSEKQETQYF. DNA of the CDR3: TGCGCCAGCAGTGAGAAACAAGAGACCCAGTACTTC.

The rearrangement joins TRBV7-2 to TRBJ2-7; D may be TRBD2 (5 bases). The V gene's germline CDR1 is SGHTA and CDR2 FQGNSA. Trimming pared 5 bases from V and 2 bases from J, leaving 13 bases between. The CDR3 runs to 14 residues. The CDR3 loop reads CASSPGYTTYEQYF. CDR3 DNA: TGTGCCAGCAGCCCGGGATATACAACCTACGAGCAGTACTTC.

The chain carries TRBV5-1 and TRBJ1-2; TRBD1 agrees at 11 bases. CDR1 SGHRS and CDR2 YFSETQ come from the germline V gene. The CDR3 is 15 residues long. The trim removed 0 bases at V and 5 bases at J, leaving 3 bases unmatched. CDR3 amino acids: CASSLVGQGAYGYTF. In DNA, the CDR3 is TGCGCCAGCAGCTTGGTAGGACAGGGGGCGTATGGCTACACCTTC.

The chain is built from TRBV5-1 and TRBJ2-1; TRBD1 agrees at 7 bases. Germline lookup yields CDR1 SGHRS and CDR2 YFSETQ. Trimming cost V 0 bases and J 9 bases; bases outside gene matches: 12. This CDR3 has 16 residues. CDR3 DNA: TGCGCCAGCAGCTTGGTTACCGGGACAGTATTCGGTGAGCAGTTCTTC. It is translated as CASSLVTGTVFGEQFF.

The chain has TRBV18 and TRBJ2-7; maybe TRBD2 (5 bases). Between the trimmed V and J ends, which lost 2 bases and 2 bases, there was a span of 13 bases. CDR1 KGHSH and CDR2 LQKENI come from the germline V gene. This CDR3 is 15 amino acids long. The CDR3 coding sequence is TGTGCCAGCTCACCAGGGAGTCCAGGAACCTACGAGCAGTACTTC. Encoded protein: CASSPGSPGTYEQYF.

The chain has TRBV12-3 or TRBV12-4 and TRBJ1-6, with D perhaps TRBD1 (5 bases). V was trimmed by 11 bases and J by 7 bases, leaving 15 bases between them. CDR3 size: 13 residues. As DNA, the CDR3 is TGTGCCTCCGCTTCCAGGGAAAATTCACCCCTCCACTTT. Amino acid sequence: CASASRENSPLHF.

In this sample, this clone turned up once. This chain uses TRBV6-5 with TRBJ2-5, with D possibly called TRBD1 or TRBD2 (5 bases each). The CDR3 totals 14 residues. Trimming removed 3 bases at V and 7 bases at J, with 15 bases between. The germline V gene has CDR1 MNHEY and CDR2 SVGAGI. CDR3 protein: CASSYAGGEGTQYF. The CDR3 DNA reads TGTGCCAGCAGTTATGCTGGGGGTGAGGGGACCCAGTACTTC.

V and J are TRBV10-3 and TRBJ1-2; D not certain. Germline loops: CDR1 ENHRY, CDR2 SYGVKD. V was shortened by 3 bases and J by 0 bases, with 11 bases between the two germline ends. The CDR3 length is 15 residues. DNA of the CDR3: TGTGCCATCAGTGACTCCCGGCGACCTAACTATGGCTACACCTTC. Translated, it gives CAISDSRRPNYGYTF.

This sequence joins TRBV28 and TRBJ1-2; unclear D gene. This CDR3 region has 14 residues. V was shortened by 3 bases and J by 1 base, with 9 bases between the two germline ends. Germline V gives CDR1 MDHEN, CDR2 SYDVKM. CDR3 protein: CASSLFGVNYGYTF. In DNA, the CDR3 is TGTGCCAGCAGTTTGTTCGGGGTTAACTATGGCTACACCTTC.

The chain couples TRBV12-3 or TRBV12-4 to TRBJ2-7; D is possibly TRBD2 (6 bases). CDR3 length: 12 amino acids. The germline V and J ends were trimmed by 3 bases and 6 bases, with 9 bases remaining between them. The CDR3 DNA sequence: TGTGCCAGCAGTTTGCGGGGACGCGAGCAGTACTTC. It translates to CASSLRGREQYF.

The genes are TRBV16 and TRBJ1-4; D gene ambiguous. The CDR3 sequence is 15 residues long. The V end was cut by 0 bases, the J end by 7 bases, with 12 bases between. Germline V CDR1 and CDR2: KGHSY, FQNENV. Written as DNA, the CDR3 is TGTGCCAGCAGCCAATCTTCCGCGAAGATTGAAAAACTGTTTTTT. It encodes CASSQSSAKIEKLFF.

This clone was observed a few times. The chain links TRBV28 to TRBJ1-4; 8 positions match TRBD1. This CDR3 spans 16 amino acids. CDR1 is MDHEN, CDR2 SYDVKM, per germline. V lost 4 bases and J lost 7; bases outside the gene matches: 11. The CDR3 loop is CASSSGTGLLFEKLFF. The CDR3 nucleotides read TGTGCCAGCAGTTCGGGGACAGGCCTTTTATTTGAAAAACTGTTTTTT. The full variable domain, in which reference TRBV28 and TRBJ1-4 provide the parts outside the CDR3, is DVKVTQSSRYLVKRTGEKVFLECVQDMDHENMFWYRQDPGLGLRLIYFSYDVKMKEKGDIPEGYSVSREKKERFSLILESASTNQTSMYLCASSSGTGLLFEKLFFGSGTQLSVL.

The rearrangement links TRBV5-8 to TRBJ1-3; D unclear. V was pared by 4 bases and J by 1 base, with 9 bases between. CDR1 and CDR2 (germline): SGHTS, YDEGEE. The CDR3 consists of 14 residues. In nucleotides, the CDR3 is TGTGCCAGCAGCCCCTTTACTTCTGGAAACACCATATATTTT. This codes for CASSPFTSGNTIYF.

This rearrangement joins TRBV29-1 to TRBJ2-7, with D hard to call. The CDR3 has 14 amino acids. Germline V gene lookup returns CDR1 SQVTM and CDR2 ANQGSEA. Trimming took off 6 bases at V and 1 base at J, with 16 bases between the two ends. The CDR3 sequence is CSVSSGPGSYEQYF. As DNA, the CDR3 is TGCAGCGTCTCCTCCGGGCCCGGATCCTACGAGCAGTACTTC.

The V and J genes are TRBV9 and TRBJ1-2, with D tentatively TRBD1 (5 bases). The germline V gene encodes CDR1 SGDLS and CDR2 YYNGEE. Trimming left V 0 bases short and J 6 bases short, with 6 bases between. The CDR3 contains 12 residues. DNA for the CDR3: TGTGCCAGCAGCGTAGTGGGGGATGGCTACACCTTC. Its translation is CASSVVGDGYTF.